These 14 T cell receptor beta chains were sequenced from one sample in a study of blood T cells in healthy people across ages (dated by TCRdb to the mid-2010s). The method behind the library was 5' RACE. TCRdb names Illumina HiSeq 2500 as the instrument used. A second 7 to 11 cycle PCR used a sample-barcoded 5' primer and a J-beta primer mix. The public reads were reanalyzed by TCRdb: fastp trimming at Q25, MiXCR alignment, in-frame beta chains only. When rows share a CDR3 protein, they turn into one entry using the most common DNA and genes. This sample comprises 660,000 or so distinct CDR3 sequences, 58% of them detected only once. In total, the top ten clones hold roughly 34% of the sample. Specimen: blood. The source is a man aged 60 to 75 in good health.

The V and J genes are TRBV4-1 and TRBJ2-5; maybe TRBD2 (5 bases). The CDR3 totals 14 residues. In germline, CDR1 is MGHRA, CDR2 YSYEKL. V was cut by 5 bases and J by 5 bases, with 15 bases left in between. Here the CDR3 DNA reads TGCGCCAGCAGCTACCGGACTGCTGCGGAGACCCAGTACTTC. Translating it yields CASSYRTAAETQYF.

This rearrangement joins TRBV9 to TRBJ2-3; 7 nucleotides line up with TRBD1. Per germline, CDR1 SGDLS and CDR2 YYNGEE. This CDR3 spans 16 amino acids. J was trimmed by 2 bases and V by 4 bases; bases with no gene match: 10. The chain's CDR3 is CASSQRQGLTTDTQYF. In DNA, the CDR3 is TGTGCCAGCAGCCAGCGACAGGGATTAACCACAGATACGCAGTATTTT.

The rearrangement joins TRBV7-6 to TRBJ1-2; 8 bases fit TRBD1. CDR1 is SGHVS, CDR2 FNYEAQ, per germline. With 4 bases clipped from V and 4 bases from J, the junction kept 8 bases outside the gene matches. This CDR3 region has 15 residues. Here the CDR3 reads CASSSGTGGFYGYTF. DNA of the CDR3: TGTGCCAGCAGCTCAGGGACAGGAGGATTCTATGGCTACACCTTC.

V is TRBV5-1 and J is TRBJ2-6; tentatively, D is TRBD2 (6 bases). The V and J ends lost 0 bases and 2 bases respectively, with 9 bases between them. The germline CDR1 and CDR2 sequences are SGHRS and YFSETQ. This CDR3 is 16 amino acids long. CDR3 loop: CASSLGGGTGANVLTF. CDR3 DNA sequence: TGCGCCAGCAGCTTGGGGGGAGGAACTGGGGCCAACGTCCTGACTTTC.

This clonotype came up a few times. The chain carries TRBV6-6 and TRBJ2-6; the D is unclear. V gave up 4 bases and J gave up 0 bases, with 7 bases separating them. Germline loops: CDR1 MNHNY, CDR2 SVGAGI (reference sequence). The CDR3 totals 15 residues. CDR3 loop: CASSSHGSGANVLTF. The CDR3 bases are TGTGCCAGCAGTTCGCACGGCTCTGGGGCCAACGTCCTGACTTTC.

This chain connects TRBV12-3 or TRBV12-4 to TRBJ2-2; D is unclear. The CDR3 contains 10 residues. V lost 5 bases, J lost 7 bases, and 2 bases lay in between. For the CDR3, the DNA is TGTGCCAGCAGTATCGGGGAGCTGTTTTTT. Translated, it gives CASSIGELFF.

In its sample, this clonotype was seen a few times. This chain joins TRBV4-2 and TRBJ2-3; TRBD2 might be the D (7 bases). This CDR3 region has 20 residues. Trimming removed 0 bases from V and 0 bases from J, with 22 bases in between. The germline gives CDR1 LGHNA, CDR2 YNFKEQ. The CDR3 bases are TGTGCCAGCAGCCAAGACCCCCCGGGGCGGGGGCCAACTAGCACAGATACGCAGTATTTT. This sequence encodes CASSQDPPGRGPTSTDTQYF.

In this sample, this clonotype turned up a few times. The J gene is TRBJ2-4, the V gene TRBV7-2; the D is unclear. Near its end, the DNA agrees better with TRBJ2-7, so the J call may be wrong. The CDR3 consists of 13 residues. The V gene's germline CDR1 is SGHTA and CDR2 FQGNSA. The CDR3 sequence is CASSQTFSYEQYF. The CDR3 DNA reads as TGTGCCAGCAGCCAGACATTCTCTTACGAGCAGTACTTC.

The J gene is TRBJ2-3, the V gene TRBV7-2; no clear D gene. This CDR3 is built from 15 residues. CDR1 is SGHTA and CDR2 is FQGNSA in the germline V gene. V gave up 0 bases and J gave up 2 bases, with 9 bases separating them. The CDR3 here is CASSLAPVPTDTQYF. The CDR3 nucleotides read TGTGCCAGCAGCTTAGCGCCGGTCCCCACAGATACGCAGTATTTT. Using reference TRBV7-2 and TRBJ2-3 for the parts outside the CDR3, the full variable domain is GAGVSQSPSNKVTEKGKDVELRCDPISGHTALYWYRQSLGQGLEFLIYFQGNSAPDKSGLPSDRFSAERTGGSVSTLTIQRTQQEDSAVYLCASSLAPVPTDTQYFGPGTRLTVL.

This sequence joins TRBV20-1 and TRBJ2-2; D is possibly TRBD1 (6 bases). V gave up 1 base and J gave up 2 bases, with 11 bases separating them. This CDR3 contains 15 residues. Germline V gene data show CDR1 as DFQATT and CDR2 as SNEGSKA (reference sequence). Here the CDR3 DNA reads TGCAGTGCTAGAGCCGGGACATTAAACACCGGGGAGCTGTTTTTT. It is translated as CSARAGTLNTGELFF.

This chain joins TRBV10-1 and TRBJ2-3; D gene uncertain. Between the trimmed V and J ends, which lost 9 bases and 6 bases, there was a span of 13 bases. Germline V gene lookup returns CDR1 WNHNN and CDR2 SYGVQD (reference sequence). The CDR3 sequence is 12 residues long. The CDR3 sequence: CASKDLSDTQYF. For the CDR3, the DNA is TGCGCCAGTAAGGACCTCTCCGATACGCAGTATTTT.

This clonotype was counted only a few times. The chain is built from TRBV15 and TRBJ2-1, with D hard to call. V was shortened by 4 bases and J by 3 bases, with 13 bases between the two germline ends. Germline V gene lookup returns CDR1 LNHNV and CDR2 YYDKDF (reference sequence). The CDR3 has 15 residues. The CDR3 DNA sequence: TGTGCCACCAGCAACCCTCTTGCGGACTACAATGAGCAGTTCTTC. It translates to CATSNPLADYNEQFF.

This sequence joins TRBV5-1 and TRBJ2-7; perhaps TRBD1 as D (6 bases). Trimming left V 1 base short and J 2 bases short, with 16 bases between. The CDR3 has 16 amino acids. Germline CDR1 is SGHRS and CDR2 is YFSETQ. CDR3 DNA: TGCGCCAGCAGCTTGAGGACAGCATCTATAACCTACGAGCAGTACTTC. As protein: CASSLRTASITYEQYF.

The chain is built from TRBV25-1 and TRBJ1-1; TRBD1 might be the D (5 bases). Germline loops: CDR1 MGHDK, CDR2 SYGVNS. Deletions cut 6 bases from V and 1 base from J, with 15 bases between. The CDR3 extends over 15 amino acids. This CDR3 is CASRGERVRNTEAFF. CDR3 in DNA: TGTGCCAGCAGGGGGGAGAGGGTGAGGAACACTGAAGCTTTCTTT.